Reported below is one T cell receptor beta chain. It lacks a known antigen. Per-base qualities were not stored, and no clone one base away is much larger. From cysteine to phenylalanine, the CDR3 is 19 amino acids long. The entry retains the CDR3 DNA only, 57 bases that are in frame from base 1. Deletion took 0 bases off V and 0 bases off J, with a span of 15 bases between the germline ends. Sequences SGHAT (CDR1) and FQNNGV (CDR2) are obtained from the germline V gene. The collaborating institutions used their own protocols to collect whole blood in K2EDTA tubes. For TCRbeta analysis, collaborator samples were shipped as frozen whole blood, as isolated PBMCs, or as DNA extracted from either sample type. This sample stems from a study of blood T cell repertoires in COVID-19 (TCRdb year 2020). About the study as a whole: Collaborator samples came from the United States, Italy and Spain and covered acute and convalescent phases of COVID-19. The prospective study material was composed of cDNA or gDNA derived from T cells, B-cell-depleted T cells, or PBMCs. A de-identified subject ID, COVID-19 status, age in years and sex were almost always included in the sample metadata. Where available, HLA class I and class II types were taken from metadata supplied by the sample provider and were not determined by assay-based typing. A freely available public database, intended as a resource for researchers studying the immune response to SARS-CoV-2, is where the repertoires were released. Samples came from the ongoing ImmuneRACE study (first 160 participants) plus 1,254 subjects from 6 global collaborators. Subjects who had been exposed to COVID-19, were actively infected with it, or had recovered from it provided the deeply sampled blood TCRbeta repertoires that made up the dataset.

TCRbeta CDR3 regions were amplified from genomic DNA by means of the immunoSEQ Assay, a bias-controlled multiplex PCR. Regarding the original processing steps: Within the assay, amplification of reference gene primers was used to estimate how many nucleated cells each sample contained. To quantify the absolute abundance of each unique TCRbeta CDR3 rearrangement, sequence reads were collapsed and filtered. For each sample, productive Simpson clonality was calculated by taking the square root of Simpson's diversity index across productive rearrangements. Sourced from immuneACCESS, this table was stored by TCRdb with only in-frame sequences that have V and J called. A share of the clones is absent; for the studies checked, an unresolved V gene accounts for under half, and the remainder has no known explanation. That table supplies the V and J calls and clone size; D and trimming were determined from the DNA. Here the sample has 90,000 or so clones; 80% to 90% occur a single time. The biggest ten clones account for approximately 25% of the sample.

The paper as a whole reports these results and caveats: The quantity of clinical and demographic metadata differed by source and by participant and was supplied without curation.

The specimen sequenced was peripheral blood. The sequence is built from TRBV11-2 and TRBJ2-6; tentative D gene TRBD1, with 6 bases matching. The TCR was taken from a man aged 60 to 69 with acute or convalescent COVID-19. The nucleotides read TGTGCCAGCAGCTTAGATCGGTGGGACAAGATCTCTGGGGCCAACGTCCTGACTTTC. It translates to CASSLDRWDKISGANVLTF.